The rows below give T cell receptor beta chains drawn from one sample of a study of T cells in tumors after PD-1 blockade. The assay was immunoSEQ multiplex PCR, and TCRdb's table has in-frame clones only and misses some. This sample has about 47,000 clones; more than 75% occur once, and the top ten carry over 15%. Sample: PBMCs, taken before anti-PD-1 treatment. All receptors come from a human donor with basal cell carcinoma. The CDR3 runs from the conserved cysteine through the conserved F or W. A D gene is named only where the DNA matches it firmly. The size field is filled for only some rows; it gives once, few, many or a size class.

clone size,D gene,V gene,J gene,CDR3 DNA,CDR3 protein
NA,NA,TRBV12-3/TRBV12-4,TRBJ2-7,TGTGCCAGCAGCGACCTCTACGAGCAGTACTTC,CASSDLYEQYF
few,TRBD1,TRBV28,TRBJ1-2,TGTGCCAGCAGCAGGGGGCTTAATGGCTACACCTTC,CASSRGLNGYTF
NA,NA,TRBV5-1,TRBJ1-2,TGCGCCAGCAGCCCCACCGGGACGGACTATGGCTACACCTTC,CASSPTGTDYGYTF
NA,NA,TRBV5-1,TRBJ1-1,TGCGCCAGCAGCTTGGAAACGAACACTGAAGCTTTCTTT,CASSLETNTEAFF
NA,TRBD1,TRBV18,TRBJ1-5,TGTGCCAGCTCACCCGGACAGGTTAGCAATCAGCCCCAGCATTTT,CASSPGQVSNQPQHF
NA,NA,TRBV7-2,TRBJ1-1,TGTGCCAGCAGCTTTTTGGAGGGAAACACTGAAGCTTTCTTT,CASSFLEGNTEAFF
NA,NA,TRBV5-4,TRBJ1-1,TGTGCCAGCAGCTTTCAGGCCGCGATGAACACTGAAGCTTTCTTT,CASSFQAAMNTEAFF
NA,NA,TRBV14,TRBJ2-3,TGTGCCAGCAGCCAAGATCTTGTCGGAGGACGCACAGATACGCAGTATTTT,CASSQDLVGGRTDTQYF
NA,NA,TRBV6-4,TRBJ2-7,TGTGCCAGCAGCAGGGAGACAGGCTCCTACGAGCAGTACTTC,CASSRETGSYEQYF
once,TRBD1,TRBV28,TRBJ2-7,TGTGCCAGCAGTACCAGGGGGCCAAGGTACGAGCAGTACTTC,CASSTRGPRYEQYF
NA,TRBD1,TRBV7-3,TRBJ2-1,TGTGCCAGCAGTCCAGAGGGGGCTAACTACAATGAGCAGTTCTTC,CASSPEGANYNEQFF
NA,NA,TRBV10-3,TRBJ1-3,TGTGCCATCAGTGAGGACGGTCCGGGGGCCTCTGGAAACACCATATATTTT,CAISEDGPGASGNTIYF
once,NA,TRBV2,TRBJ2-3,TGTGCCAGCAGAGCCTCGGTCCCGGCAACTCGGGGGTTCACAGATACGCAGTATTTT,CASRASVPATRGFTDTQYF
NA,TRBD1,TRBV5-5,TRBJ1-2,TGTGCCAGCAGCTTGGAAGGACAGGGGGCGTTTGGCTACACCTTC,CASSLEGQGAFGYTF
NA,NA,TRBV13,TRBJ1-6,TGTGCCAGCAGCTTATCGGGAGACTCACCCCTCCACTTT,CASSLSGDSPLHF
NA,NA,TRBV27,TRBJ1-5,TGTGCCAGCAGTCCCCATGGGCGCGGGAACAATCAGCCCCAGCATTTT,CASSPHGRGNNQPQHF
once,TRBD1,TRBV5-1,TRBJ1-1,TGCGCCAGCAGCCTTTTTCGGGGACAGTGGGACGCTGAAGCTTTCTTT,CASSLFRGQWDAEAFF
NA,TRBD1,TRBV5-1,TRBJ2-7,TGCGCCAGCAGCGAGGAATCCGGGACAGGAAAGCGGGAGCAGTACTTC,CASSEESGTGKREQYF
NA,NA,TRBV9,TRBJ1-2,TGTGCCAGCAGCGTAGCAACAGGTTTGAGCTATGGCTACACCTTC,CASSVATGLSYGYTF
NA,TRBD2,TRBV30,TRBJ2-7,TGTGCCTGCGACGGGCTAGCGGCCTACGAGCAGTACTTC,CACDGLAAYEQYF
NA,NA,TRBV6-2/TRBV6-3,TRBJ2-7,TGTGCCAGCAGTTACTCGAACAGGGTGCGCGAGCAGTACTTC,CASSYSNRVREQYF
NA,TRBD2,TRBV24-1,TRBJ2-1,TGTGCCACCCAAGCGACTAGCATCGGCAATGAGCAGTTCTTC,CATQATSIGNEQFF
NA,NA,TRBV19,TRBJ2-2,TGTGCCAGTGGCCGAGCCCCGGCCACGAACACCGGGGAGCTGTTTTTT,CASGRAPATNTGELFF
NA,NA,TRBV6-5,TRBJ1-4,TGTGCCAGCACTCTTTCGGGTCCAGGGGAAAAACTGTTTTTT,CASTLSGPGEKLFF
NA,NA,TRBV7-9,TRBJ1-6,TGTGCCAGCAGCCCCGGGGGCTATAATTCACCCCTCCACTTT,CASSPGGYNSPLHF
NA,TRBD1,TRBV10-2,TRBJ2-1,TGCGCCAGCAGACCCGGGACAGGGGAGAACAAGCAGTTCTTC,CASRPGTGENKQFF
NA,TRBD2,TRBV15,TRBJ2-1,TGTGCCACCAGCACCTGGACTAGCAGCTCCTACAATGAGCAGTTCTTC,CATSTWTSSSYNEQFF
few,TRBD1,TRBV28,TRBJ1-6,TGTGCCAGCAGTGGACAGGAGGGTTATAATTCACCCCTCCACTTT,CASSGQEGYNSPLHF
NA,NA,TRBV16,TRBJ2-1,TGTGCCAGCAGCCAATCGATCGGGAGCTCCTACAATGAGCAGTTCTTC,CASSQSIGSSYNEQFF
NA,NA,TRBV5-5,TRBJ2-5,TGTGCCAGCAGCTTGGTTACTGTGGAGACCCAGTACTTC,CASSLVTVETQYF
NA,TRBD1,TRBV18,TRBJ1-4,TGTGCCAGCTCACCCGGGACAGGGGATGAAAAACTGTTTTTT,CASSPGTGDEKLFF
NA,NA,TRBV11-3,TRBJ2-2,TGTGCCAGCAGCAGTGACCCGAACACCGGGGAGCTGTTTTTT,CASSSDPNTGELFF
NA,TRBD2,TRBV4-1,TRBJ2-1,TGCGCCAGCAGCCAAGAAGCGGGGAACCCACGGGGGCAGTTCTTC,CASSQEAGNPRGQFF
NA,TRBD1,TRBV7-9,TRBJ2-7,TGTGCCAGCAGCTTTGCAGGGGGCTCCTACGAGCAGTACTTC,CASSFAGGSYEQYF
NA,NA,TRBV9,TRBJ2-7,TGTGCCAGCAGCTTTGACGTAGGCCCCTACGAGCAGTACTTC,CASSFDVGPYEQYF
NA,NA,TRBV15,TRBJ1-3,TGTGCCACCAGCAGACAGTACTCTGGAAACACCATATATTTT,CATSRQYSGNTIYF
NA,NA,TRBV6-5,TRBJ1-1,TGTGCCAGCTGTCGGGGGGTCACTGAAGCTTTCTTT,CASCRGVTEAFF
NA,NA,TRBV15,TRBJ2-7,TGTGCCACCAGCAAAGGACAGTTTTACGAGCAGTACTTC,CATSKGQFYEQYF
once,NA,TRBV6-6,TRBJ2-7,TGTGCCAGCAGTTGGGCCTCCTACGAGCAGTACTTC,CASSWASYEQYF
NA,NA,TRBV11-3,TRBJ1-5,TGTGCCAGCAGCCGGAGGGTGGGGGAGCTAAATAGCAATCAGCCCCAGCATTTT,CASSRRVGELNSNQPQHF
few,TRBD1,TRBV7-2,TRBJ2-3,TGTGCCAGCAGCTTAGAAACAGGGGCCCGCGCAGATACGCAGTATTTT,CASSLETGARADTQYF
NA,TRBD1,TRBV5-1,TRBJ1-1,TGCGCCAGCGGGGACAGGGGAGGTAACACTGAAGCTTTCTTT,CASGDRGGNTEAFF
NA,NA,TRBV20-1,TRBJ2-5,TGCAGTGCTACAGGGAAAGAGACCCAGTACTTC,CSATGKETQYF
NA,NA,TRBV28,TRBJ2-2,TGTGCCAGCAGTTTATTTGGCACCAGGGCAAACACCGGGGAGCTGTTTTTT,CASSLFGTRANTGELFF
NA,NA,TRBV28,TRBJ1-5,TGTGCCAGCAGTCTAATTTCCGGGCGGGGAGATCAGCCCCAGCATTTT,CASSLISGRGDQPQHF
once,TRBD2,TRBV5-1,TRBJ2-2,TGCGCCAGCAGCTTGGGACTAGCGGGGAACACCGGGGAGCTGTTTTTT,CASSLGLAGNTGELFF
NA,NA,TRBV30,TRBJ2-7,TGTGCCTGGAGTGTACGGTCGTCCGTCCTTAAGCAGTACTTC,CAWSVRSSVLKQYF
NA,NA,TRBV28,TRBJ1-2,TGTGCCAGCAGCCATTCCATAGTGTCCAACTATGGCTACACCTTC,CASSHSIVSNYGYTF
NA,TRBD2,TRBV5-4,TRBJ2-5,TGTGCCAGCAACCTTGAGCCTAGCGGGGAGACCCAGTACTTC,CASNLEPSGETQYF
NA,NA,TRBV30,TRBJ1-1,TGTGCCTGGAGTGTACGACAGGATACTGAAGCTTTCTTT,CAWSVRQDTEAFF
NA,TRBD1,TRBV5-1,TRBJ2-3,TGCGCCAGCAGCCGGGGACAGTTTACTAGCACAGATACGCAGTATTTT,CASSRGQFTSTDTQYF
NA,NA,TRBV30,TRBJ2-7,TGTGCCTGGAGTGTAGCGGACGAGCAGTACTTC,CAWSVADEQYF
many,NA,TRBV7-8,TRBJ2-7,TGTGCCAGCGGACTATCCTCCTACGAGCAGTACTTC,CASGLSSYEQYF
NA,NA,TRBV10-3,TRBJ1-1,TGTGCCATCAGTGAAAGGTACGACACTGAAGCTTTCTTT,CAISERYDTEAFF
NA,TRBD1,TRBV28,TRBJ1-1,TGTGCCAGCAGTTCGATGGACAGGGGATCCGCTGAAGCTTTCTTT,CASSSMDRGSAEAFF